This T cell receptor (beta chain) was identified in a study of T cell responses to AZD1222 COVID-19 vaccine. About this clone itself: The target antigen is unknown.

Profiling relied on immunoSEQ multiplex PCR, and the TCRdb table lists in-frame clones only, not all of them. The data hold tens of thousands of clones, with about four fifths observed a single time. Study observations and caveats: Within unmutated variant regions lay the reported targets of nearly half of spike-specific TCRs. Females made up more of the donors, who were largely white British, and clonal diversity may have come out too low.

The germline V gene encodes CDR1 MNHEY and CDR2 SVGAGI. The CDR3 consists of 15 residues. V lost 6 bases to trimming and J lost 5 bases, with 17 bases between them. This TCR came from an adult who received the AZD1222 COVID-19 vaccine. The genes are TRBV6-5 and TRBJ1-5, with D perhaps TRBD1 (6 bases). The input for sequencing was peripheral blood, taken 28 days after the second AZD1222 dose. The CDR3 sequence: CASSRAGTRDQPQHF. The CDR3 coding sequence is TGTGCCAGCAGCCGCGCCGGGACAAGGGATCAGCCCCAGCATTTT.